This entry describes one TCR beta chain. What it recognizes is unknown. V was cut by 5 bases and J by 0 bases, with 20 bases left in between. This CDR3 spans 17 amino acids. Germline V gives CDR1 MDHEN, CDR2 SYDVKM. PCR primers comprised 60 Vbeta and 13 Jbeta primers. Some clones are missing from TCRdb's copy, which holds only in-frame ones; the method was immunoSEQ multiplex PCR. The profile shows about 130,000 clones, just under 80% of them singletons. The sample comes from a study of cytomegalovirus exposure and HLA in healthy donors. Broader study findings: The authors assumed roughly uniform sequencing depth across donors for presence/absence analyses. CMV serostatus was the sole immune exposure information available.

The sequencing sample was made of PBMCs. This chain joins TRBV28 and TRBJ2-7; D gene ambiguous. The receptor was isolated from a man aged 30 to 39 in good health and CMV-seronegative. In nucleotides, the CDR3 is TGTGCCAGCAGTCCCGCGACCTCAGGTATTATCTCCTACGAGCAGTACTTC. It is translated as CASSPATSGIISYEQYF. The full variable domain, in which reference TRBV28 and TRBJ2-7 provide the parts outside the CDR3, is DVKVTQSSRYLVKRTGEKVFLECVQDMDHENMFWYRQDPGLGLRLIYFSYDVKMKEKGDIPEGYSVSREKKERFSLILESASTNQTSMYLCASSPATSGIISYEQYFGPGTRLTVT.